This TCR beta chain was obtained from a study of cytomegalovirus exposure and HLA in healthy donors. Overall study context: Samples from HLA-typed donors yielded approximately 80 million unique TCRs in an early data release. Findings of the study overall: At a 0.05 false discovery rate, a later analysis found 18,000 or so TCR beta sequences to be associated with HLA alleles. Previously analyzed data showed that most TCR beta V segments were productive at a frequency of about 87% or about 30%.

With 3 bases clipped from V and 0 bases from J, the junction kept 7 bases outside the gene matches. The germline CDR1 and CDR2 sequences are SGHRS and YFSETQ. The CDR3 runs 16 residues. Worth noting for this clone: No antigen is known for it.

The PCR made use of 60 Vbeta and 13 Jbeta primers. Sequenced by immunoSEQ multiplex PCR; TCRdb stores in-frame clones only, minus some. This sample yields roughly 34,000 clones, of which 80% are seen a single time; roughly 6% belongs to the top ten. The specimen sequenced was PBMCs. The chain recombines TRBV5-1 with TRBJ2-7, with 9 bases that match TRBD2. The receptor comes from a male donor in good health and CMV-seronegative. The CDR3 coding sequence is TGCGCCAGCAGCTCAACTGTTAGCGGGGGCTCCTACGAGCAGTACTTC. Encoded protein: CASSSTVSGGSYEQYF.